This TCR beta chain derives from a study of CD8 T cells in ankylosing spondylitis. Points from the study as a whole: The authors reported significant enrichment of disease-linked clones in matched ankylosing spondylitis synovial fluid. A motif in TCR beta, a set of fewer than ten highly homologous variants, appeared characteristic of ankylosing spondylitis blood. Existing reports had already noted some motif variants in reactive arthritis synovial fluid and blood.

With molecular barcodes, quantitative 5'-RACE was used to make the TCR beta libraries. Each CDR3 protein is one row after TCRdb ran MiXCR on the 5' RACE reads. The sample gives some 250,000 distinct CDR3 sequences, 20% to 30% of which show up once; roughly 0.67% is in the top ten. Comment on this clonotype: Antigen unknown. The junction shows a germline mismatch at one end, possibly a read error.

Germline V gene sequence: CDR1 MNHEY, CDR2 SMNVEV (reference sequence). The CDR3 has 13 residues. The clonotype originates from a male donor with ankylosing spondylitis or in good health (not recorded which). Specimen: blood, either unsorted or a sorted T cell fraction (not recorded which). This rearrangement joins TRBV27 to TRBJ2-7; D possibly corresponds to TRBD1 (5 bases). CDR3 in amino acids: CASSYRSSYDQYF. The CDR3 DNA reads as TGTGCCAGCAGTTACAGGAGCTCCTACGACCAGTACTTC.